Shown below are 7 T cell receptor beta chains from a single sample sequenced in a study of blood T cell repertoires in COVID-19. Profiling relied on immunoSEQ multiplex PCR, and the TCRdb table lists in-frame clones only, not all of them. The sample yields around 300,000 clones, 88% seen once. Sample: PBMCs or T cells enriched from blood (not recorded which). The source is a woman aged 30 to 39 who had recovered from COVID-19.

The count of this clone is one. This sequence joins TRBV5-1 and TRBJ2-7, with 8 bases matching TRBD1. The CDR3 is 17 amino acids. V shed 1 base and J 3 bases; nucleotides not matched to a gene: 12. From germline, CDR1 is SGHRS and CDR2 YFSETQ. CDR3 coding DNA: TGCGCCAGCAGCTTGTTCCCGGACAGGGTGGTATACTACGAGCAGTACTTC. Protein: CASSLFPDRVVYYEQYF.

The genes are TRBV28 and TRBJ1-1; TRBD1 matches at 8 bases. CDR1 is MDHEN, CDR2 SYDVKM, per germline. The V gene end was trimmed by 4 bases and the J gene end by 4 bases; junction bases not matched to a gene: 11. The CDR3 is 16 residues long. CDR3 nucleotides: TGTGCCAGCAGTTCGCCAAGCACTGACAGGGGCACTGAAGCTTTCTTT. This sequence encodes CASSSPSTDRGTEAFF.

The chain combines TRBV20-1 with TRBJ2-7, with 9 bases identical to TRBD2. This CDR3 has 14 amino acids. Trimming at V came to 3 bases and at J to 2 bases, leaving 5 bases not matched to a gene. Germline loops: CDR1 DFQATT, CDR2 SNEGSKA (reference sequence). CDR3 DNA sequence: TGCAGTGCTAGTCCCGCGGGGGGGCCCTACGAGCAGTACTTC. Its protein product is CSASPAGGPYEQYF.

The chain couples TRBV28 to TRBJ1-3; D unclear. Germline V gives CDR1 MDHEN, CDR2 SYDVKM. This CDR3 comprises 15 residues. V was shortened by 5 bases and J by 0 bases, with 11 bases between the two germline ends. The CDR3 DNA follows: TGTGCCAGCAGTAATCCTTTGAGCTCTGGAAACACCATATATTTT. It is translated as CASSNPLSSGNTIYF.

The CDR3 DNA reads as TGTGCCAGCAGCGGAGGGAGCGGGGGGAGCCAAGAGACCCAGTACTTC. Encoded protein: CASSGGSGGSQETQYF. This chain links TRBV5-4 with TRBJ2-5; 9 positions agree with TRBD2. Germline assignment: CDR1 SGHNT and CDR2 YYREEE (reference sequence). The V segment lost 4 bases and the J segment 1 base; nucleotides outside the gene matches: 8. CDR3 length: 16 amino acids.

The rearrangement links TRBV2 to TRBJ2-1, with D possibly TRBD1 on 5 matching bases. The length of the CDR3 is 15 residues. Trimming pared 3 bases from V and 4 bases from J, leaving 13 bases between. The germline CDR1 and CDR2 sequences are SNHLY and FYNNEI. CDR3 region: CASSEGQGIYNEQFF. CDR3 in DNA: TGTGCCAGCAGTGAGGGGCAGGGAATATACAATGAGCAGTTCTTC.

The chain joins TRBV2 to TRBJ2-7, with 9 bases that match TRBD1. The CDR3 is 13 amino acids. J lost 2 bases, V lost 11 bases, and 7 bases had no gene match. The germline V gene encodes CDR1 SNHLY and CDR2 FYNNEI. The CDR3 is CASGTGFPYEQYF. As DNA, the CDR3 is TGTGCCTCTGGGACAGGGTTTCCCTACGAGCAGTACTTC.